This TCR beta chain originates from a study of T cell responses to AZD1222 COVID-19 vaccine (dated by TCRdb to about 2021). Broadly, across the study: TCR sequencing was performed for over 230 trial participants, of whom around 210 were given two doses of AZD1222 and approximately 25 were given two doses of MenACWY control vaccine. Trial participants were enrolled by age into 18-55, 56-69 and 70-plus year subgroups, with approximately 150, 30 and 60 TCR-sequenced participants respectively. Study-wide findings and limitations: The whole spike protein was spanned by vaccine-associated CD4 TCRs, and dominant responses were seen in regions 160-218 and 743-854. Nearly half of unique spike-specific TCRs reportedly recognized epitopes outside regions mutated in the B.1.351 and B.1.1.7 variants. In the small 56-69-year group, the increase in depth fell short of significance, most likely because of low power. Participants were mostly white British, with more females than males. The authors suggested clonal diversity may have been underestimated. Only five or six AZD1222 recipients were SARS-CoV-2 seropositive at baseline, limiting conclusions about previously exposed vaccinees. After two AZD1222 doses, spike-specific TCR breadth and depth were significantly higher than at day 0 and than in MenACWY recipients. Because no day 14 peak-response samples were available, the repertoires could be characterized only after the peak T cell response.

This clone came up once. Its antigen target is currently unknown. Base qualities were left out, and no much larger clone turns up one base away. The CDR3 regions of human TCRbeta chains were analyzed by immunosequencing. As for the authors' bioinformatics: TCRs in the repertoires were compared against a reference library of SARS-CoV-2-specific TCRs that had been generated with the MIRA antigen-specificity platform. Breadth was defined as the fraction of unique TCRs that were SARS-CoV-2-associated, and depth was defined as the fraction of total T cells that were SARS-CoV-2-associated. Using the MIRA data, each spike-specific TCR was mapped to the spike region that the TCR reacts to and placed in a CD4 or CD8 class. Log10-transformed breadth and depth values were compared by one-way ANOVA with Sidak's multiple comparisons tests. TCRdb took over this immuneACCESS table, retaining in-frame rearrangements with V and J assigned. Such tables are incomplete; in checked studies, under half of the missing clones stem from an unresolved V gene, and the remainder is unexplained. V, J and clone size derive from that table, while D and trimming were established from the DNA sequence. The sample table lists around 150,000 clones, roughly 90% of them with a count of one. Jointly, the top ten make up approximately 3.4% of the sample.

Interpreted using the paper, the time point label stands for: about 28 days (+/-7) after the second vaccine dose. Because spike-specific TCR depth and breadth did not differ between the two schedules, AZD1222 recipients who got a second dose at roughly 4 weeks were pooled with those who got a second dose at roughly 12 weeks. Vaccinee samples were obtained from the UK trials COV001 and COV002, which included a single-blind randomized controlled phase 2/3 trial of AZD1222 (ChAdOx1 nCoV-19) in healthy adults. For TCRbeta chain sequencing, PBMC samples from trial participants were taken at day 0 and at day 28 after the second dose. From the cysteine up to the phenylalanine, the CDR3 has a length of 15 residues. The DNA shown is the 45-base CDR3, in frame from base 1. From the germline V gene, CDR1 is SGHRS and CDR2 is YFSETQ. V is pruned by 1 base and J by 12 bases, leaving 10 bases of the junction without a gene match.

This sample comprised peripheral blood, obtained 28 days after the second AZD1222 dose. The receptor's source is an adult who received the AZD1222 COVID-19 vaccine. The chain is encoded by TRBV5-1 joined to TRBJ2-1; a stretch of 10 junction bases matches TRBD2. This receptor carries the CDR3 CASSLMASGSGGQFF. DNA sequence: TGCGCCAGCAGCTTGATGGCTAGCGGGAGTGGAGGGCAGTTCTTC.